This TCR beta chain was recorded in a study of T cells in Graves' hyperthyroidism and ophthalmopathy. General study results and limits: In blood, most of the thyroid clonotypes expanded above 0.001 were also present.

Patients with uncontrolled infections, other autoimmune diseases, pregnancy or lactation were excluded. This clonotype was seen repeatedly, ten times or more. Antigen unknown. Template material for amplifying TCR beta CDR3 regions consisted of RNA transcripts. A first-round RT-PCR of the TCR CDR3 used the HTBI primer set. TCRdb redid the calling of the multiplex PCR reads with MiXCR, one entry per CDR3 protein. Here the sample spans fewer than 350,000 distinct CDR3 sequences, about a sixth being singletons. Sample: blood. This TCR was recovered from a middle-aged woman with Graves' ophthalmopathy.

The CDR3 bases are TGTGCCAGCTCACCAAAGCGTACGGCCAATGAGCAGTTCTTC. Protein product: CASSPKRTANEQFF. The chain recombines TRBV18 with TRBJ2-1; no reliable D call. The germline gives CDR1 KGHSH, CDR2 LQKENI. V lost 2 bases to trimming and J lost 6 bases, with 11 bases between them. The CDR3 consists of 14 residues.